This T cell receptor beta chain derives from a study of T cells in Graves' hyperthyroidism and ophthalmopathy. Clinical symptoms, serum thyroxine, TRAb, thyroid ultrasound and orbital computed tomography informed diagnoses. The source material, RNA transcripts, was used to amplify TCR beta CDR3 regions. A set of HTBI primers served as the primers for a first-round RT-PCR of the TCR CDR3. In TCRdb, the multiplex PCR reads were re-called with MiXCR into one record per CDR3 protein. The sample has approximately 700,000 distinct CDR3 sequences, over 40% seen once. This CDR3 comprises 16 residues. Germline trimming cut 4 bases from V and 5 bases from J; bases unmatched to any gene: 6. In germline, CDR1 is SNHLY, CDR2 FYNNEI.

The chain links TRBV2 to TRBJ1-5, with 12 bases matching TRBD1. Sequencing input: peripheral blood or thyroid tissue (not recorded which). The receptor comes from an adult man with Graves' disease, either hyperthyroidism or ophthalmopathy (not recorded which). In DNA, the CDR3 is TGTGCCAGCAGTGCCGGGACAGGGGGCTTCCATCAGCCCCAGCATTTT. Its translation is CASSAGTGGFHQPQHF.